The T cell receptor (beta chain) described here comes from a study of blood T cell repertoires in COVID-19 (dated by TCRdb to 2018 to 2021). General notes on the study: The collaborator samples originated in the United States, Italy and Spain and spanned the acute and convalescent phases of COVID-19. The prospective study material was composed of cDNA or gDNA derived from T cells, B-cell-depleted T cells, or PBMCs. Subjects who had been exposed to COVID-19, were actively infected with it, or had recovered from it provided the deeply sampled blood TCRbeta repertoires that made up the dataset. The repertoires were released in a freely available public database intended as a resource for research on the immune response to SARS-CoV-2. Samples were obtained from the ongoing ImmuneRACE study (first 160 participants) and from about 1,300 subjects provided by 6 global collaborators. Sample metadata almost always included a de-identified subject ID, COVID-19 status, age in years and sex. HLA class I and class II types, where available, came from metadata supplied by the sample provider rather than from assay-based typing.

Whole blood was collected in K2EDTA tubes by collaborating institutions according to the institutions' own protocols. Collaborator samples were shipped for TCRbeta analysis as frozen whole blood, isolated PBMCs, or DNA extracted from either sample type. The immunoSEQ Assay, a bias-controlled multiplex PCR, was used to amplify TCRbeta CDR3 regions from genomic DNA. The authors processed their data as follows. Nucleated cell counts per sample were estimated from amplification of reference gene primers within the assay. To quantify the absolute abundance of each unique TCRbeta CDR3 rearrangement, sequence reads were collapsed and filtered. For each sample, productive Simpson clonality was calculated by taking the square root of Simpson's diversity index across productive rearrangements. Held by TCRdb, this immuneACCESS table contains in-frame sequences only and omits some clones. Under half of the omission traces to an unresolved V gene where checked; the cause of the rest is unknown. The V and J calls and clone size come from that table; D and trimming were worked out from the DNA. This sample comprises roughly 110,000 clones, over 55% of them detected only once. The ten largest clonotypes hold 0.8% to 1% of the sample.

Study-level results and caveats: Clinical and demographic metadata were provided uncurated, with the amount varying by source and participant.

Comments on this clone: Its antigen specificity is not known. No clone much larger than this one lies a single base away; base qualities are absent. The sample contains more than one DNA sequence encoding this CDR3.

The source of this sequence is a human donor with acute or convalescent COVID-19. The donor label of this sample is uncertain. The sequencing input was peripheral blood.

The CDR3 protein sequence reads: CASSPRGQGAGDTQYF. The bases read TGTGCCAGCTCACCAAGGGGACAGGGGGCCGGAGATACGCAGTATTTT. Rearrangement joined TRBV18 to TRBJ2-3, with 12 bases matching TRBD1. Trimming leaves V shorter by 2 bases and J shorter by 5 bases, with the junction holding 5 bases beyond the gene matches. CDR1 and CDR2, looked up from the germline V gene, are KGHSH and LQKENI. Inclusive of the bounding cysteine and phenylalanine, the CDR3 is 16 residues long. The only DNA kept is the CDR3, 48 bases in frame from the first base.